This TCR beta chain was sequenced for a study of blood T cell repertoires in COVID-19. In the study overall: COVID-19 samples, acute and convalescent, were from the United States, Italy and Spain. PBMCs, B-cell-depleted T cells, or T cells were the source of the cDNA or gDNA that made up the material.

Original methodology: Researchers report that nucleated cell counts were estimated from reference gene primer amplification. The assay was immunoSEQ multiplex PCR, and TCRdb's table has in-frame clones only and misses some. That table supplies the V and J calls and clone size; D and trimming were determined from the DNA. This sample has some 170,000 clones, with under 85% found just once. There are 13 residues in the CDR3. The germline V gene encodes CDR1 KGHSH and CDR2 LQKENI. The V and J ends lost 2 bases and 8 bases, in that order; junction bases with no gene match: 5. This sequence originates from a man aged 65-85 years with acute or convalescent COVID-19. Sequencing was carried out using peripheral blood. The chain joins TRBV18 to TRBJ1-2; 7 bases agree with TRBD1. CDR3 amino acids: CASSPRGLGGYTF. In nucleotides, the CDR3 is TGTGCCAGCTCACCAAGGGGGCTTGGCGGCTACACCTTC.